Presented here are 27 T cell receptor beta chains from one specimen sequenced in a study of T-cell memory formation after mild COVID-19 (dated by TCRdb to about 2021). The library relied on 5' RACE. Reads for this sample came from an Illumina NovaSeq 6000. The public sequencing data were trimmed at Q25 with fastp and processed into clonotypes with MiXCR by TCRdb, which kept only in-frame beta chains. Under each unique CDR3 protein, matching rows form one entry showing the most common genes and DNA. This sample has under 300,000 distinct CDR3 sequences in its table, and around 17% of those were observed once. The ten largest account for 3% to 4.5% of the sample. Sequences were obtained from PBMCs or a T cell subset sorted from them (not recorded which). These receptor sequences come from a young man who had mild COVID-19 (a few samples of this study predate the infection). The sample titles of this study are shuffled in the database, so cell type and time point are left out; the donor was told from shared clones.

The rearrangement joins TRBV5-6 to TRBJ1-2; 7 bases are shared with TRBD1. The CDR3 length is 14 residues. The ends lost 6 bases at V and 9 bases at J; junction bases unmatched: 14. Germline CDR1 is SGHDT and CDR2 is YYEEEE. In DNA, the CDR3 is TGTGCCAGCATCTATATGGCGACAGGGTTGAGCTACACCTTC. It specifies CASIYMATGLSYTF.

This clonotype has more than one count but fewer than ten. J is TRBJ2-3 and V is TRBV7-2; TRBD1 is a possible D gene (5 bases). V was shortened by 1 base and J by 3 bases, with 11 bases between the two germline ends. Germline CDR1 is SGHTA and CDR2 is FQGNSA. CDR3 size: 15 residues. CDR3 DNA sequence: TGTGCCAGCAGCTTAGACAGGCAGCCGACAGATACGCAGTATTTT. Its protein product is CASSLDRQPTDTQYF. Using reference TRBV7-2 and TRBJ2-3 for the parts outside the CDR3, the full variable domain is GAGVSQSPSNKVTEKGKDVELRCDPISGHTALYWYRQSLGQGLEFLIYFQGNSAPDKSGLPSDRFSAERTGGSVSTLTIQRTQQEDSAVYLCASSLDRQPTDTQYFGPGTRLTVL.

The J gene is TRBJ1-1, the V gene TRBV10-3, with no clear D. There are 15 residues in the CDR3. Germline V CDR1 and CDR2: ENHRY, SYGVKD. The ends were cut back, 6 bases at V and 3 bases at J, with 17 bases in the middle. CDR3 sequence: CAIRLTSARDTEAFF. In DNA, the CDR3 is TGTGCCATCAGGTTGACCAGCGCCAGAGACACTGAAGCTTTCTTT.

The sample holds many counts of this clonotype. The chain couples TRBV7-9 to TRBJ1-1, with a weak D call TRBD1 (6 bases). The V gene's germline CDR1 is SEHNR and CDR2 FQNEAQ (reference sequence). The CDR3 length is 13 residues. Trimming took off 5 bases at V and 7 bases at J, with 14 bases between the two ends. This chain's CDR3 is CASSRDTQREAFF. The CDR3 region has the DNA TGTGCCAGCAGCCGGGACACTCAGCGTGAAGCTTTCTTT.

The chain links TRBV6-6 to TRBJ2-7; D may be TRBD1 (6 bases). Germline lookup yields CDR1 MNHNY and CDR2 SVGAGI (reference sequence). The CDR3 is 13 amino acids. The ends were cut back, 5 bases at V and 2 bases at J, with 10 bases in the middle. CDR3 nucleotide sequence: TGTGCCAGCAGTGACGGGACACCCTACGAGCAGTACGTC. Its translation: CASSDGTPYEQYV.

This chain uses TRBV24-1 with TRBJ2-5; D gene unclear. Germline CDR1 and CDR2: KGHDR and SFDVKD. This CDR3 is built from 15 residues. Trimming removed 5 bases from V and 0 bases from J, with 12 bases in between. Written as DNA, the CDR3 is TGTGCCACCAGTGGCCTTACAGAGTACCAAGAGACCCAGTACTTC. Translation gives CATSGLTEYQETQYF.

This chain uses TRBV4-3 with TRBJ1-1; D is unclear. V lost 2 bases, J lost 5 bases, and 12 bases lay in between. The germline CDR1 and CDR2 sequences are LGHNA and YSLEER. The CDR3 is 14 amino acids. The CDR3 region has the DNA TGCGCCAGCAGCCAAATCTATATGGGAACTGAAGCTTTCTTT. Its protein product is CASSQIYMGTEAFF.

This CDR3 reads CAWNQRASSSEAFF. The CDR3, as DNA: TGTGCCTGGAACCAGAGGGCAAGTTCTTCTGAAGCTTTCTTT. This sequence joins TRBV30 and TRBJ1-1; D unresolved. The V gene lost 4 bases and the J gene lost 6 bases, with 18 bases spanning the gap. CDR1 and CDR2 (germline): GTSNPN, SVGIG (reference sequence). The CDR3 consists of 14 residues.

This chain joins TRBV6-2 or TRBV6-3 and TRBJ2-5, with D possibly TRBD1 on 6 matching bases. Germline V lookup: CDR1 MNHEY, CDR2 SVGEGT. The CDR3 runs 14 residues. V lost 4 bases to trimming and J lost 4 bases, with 13 bases between them. The CDR3 is CASSWGHLGETQYF. CDR3 coding DNA: TGTGCCAGCAGTTGGGGACACCTCGGAGAGACCCAGTACTTC.

This clonotype turned up a few times. This may be a read error, as it is one base from a much larger clone. The rearrangement uses TRBV24-1 and TRBJ2-5; 8 nucleotides line up with TRBD2. The CDR3 spans 15 residues. Germline loops: CDR1 KGHDR, CDR2 SFDVKD. V lost 4 bases, J lost 5 bases, and 8 bases stayed unmatched. The CDR3 nucleotides are TGTGCCACCAGTGAGTCCGCGGGCGGGGGGGAGACCCAGTACTTC. Amino acid sequence: CATSESAGGGETQYF.

V gene TRBV5-4 combines with J gene TRBJ2-3, with D hard to call. Trimming pared 0 bases from V and 3 bases from J, leaving 8 bases between. The germline V gene encodes CDR1 SGHNT and CDR2 YYREEE (reference sequence). This CDR3 has 14 residues. The CDR3 DNA is TGTGCCAGCAGCTTGGCTTTTAGGACAGATACGCAGTATTTT. It is translated as CASSLAFRTDTQYF.

The chain combines TRBV5-1 with TRBJ1-4; 7 nucleotides match TRBD1. Losses at the gene ends were 1 base for V and 7 bases for J; bases not matched to a gene: 7. CDR1 and CDR2 from the germline V gene are SGHRS and YFSETQ. The CDR3 loop spans 15 amino acids. This CDR3 reads CASSLRGQTGEKLFF. The CDR3 nucleotides are TGCGCCAGCAGCTTGAGGGGGCAAACGGGTGAAAAACTGTTTTTT.

The genes are TRBV11-2 and TRBJ2-3, with D hard to call. Germline-derived CDR1 and CDR2 are SGHAT and FQNNGV. The CDR3 extends over 13 amino acids. V lost 5 bases and J lost 5, with 11 bases in between. The DNA for the CDR3 is TGTGCCAGCAGCCTAACGACTCGAGATACGCAGTATTTT. This translates into CASSLTTRDTQYF.

This sequence joins TRBV5-1 and TRBJ2-6; no clear D gene. Per the germline V gene, CDR1 is SGHRS and CDR2 is YFSETQ. V was shortened by 7 bases and J by 2 bases, with 7 bases between the two germline ends. This CDR3 has 13 residues. CDR3 residues: CASRDPGANVLTF. CDR3 nucleotides: TGCGCCAGCCGCGACCCTGGGGCCAACGTCCTGACTTTC.

This clonotype has more than one count but fewer than ten. This chain uses TRBV5-4 with TRBJ2-6; D may be TRBD1 (5 bases). V was clipped by 5 bases and J by 1 base, with 7 bases between them. This CDR3 contains 14 residues. CDR1 and CDR2 (germline): SGHNT, YYREEE (reference sequence). CDR3 protein: CASSAGSGANVLTF. The CDR3 coding sequence is TGTGCCAGCAGTGCAGGGTCTGGGGCCAACGTCCTGACTTTC.

This clonotype was observed a few times. This chain joins TRBV5-4 and TRBJ1-1; no reliable D call. The CDR3 spans 13 residues. The ends were cut back, 0 bases at V and 7 bases at J, with 10 bases in the middle. Germline CDR1 is SGHNT and CDR2 is YYREEE (reference sequence). The CDR3 sequence: CASSLAAGGEAFF. CDR3 nucleotides: TGTGCCAGCAGCTTGGCCGCGGGAGGTGAAGCTTTCTTT.

This clonotype showed up just a few times. The gene calls are TRBV7-9 and TRBJ1-5, with D possibly matching TRBD1 (5 bases). Trimming left V 3 bases short and J 3 bases short, with 9 bases between. From germline, CDR1 is SEHNR and CDR2 FQNEAQ (reference sequence). The CDR3 spans 14 residues. This CDR3 reads CASSLGTNNQPQHF. Here the CDR3 DNA reads TGTGCCAGCAGCTTGGGGACGAACAATCAGCCCCAGCATTTT.

This clonotype was detected ten times or more. This chain uses TRBV29-1 with TRBJ2-5; D uncertain. Germline loops: CDR1 SQVTM, CDR2 ANQGSEA. The length of the CDR3 is 12 residues. V was trimmed by 4 bases and J by 7 bases, leaving 13 bases between them. DNA for the CDR3: TGCAGCGTTGTGGTGGGCGCAGGGACCCAGTACTTC. Translated: CSVVVGAGTQYF.

V usage is TRBV28 and J usage is TRBJ1-6, with TRBD1 as a possible D gene (6 bases). CDR1 and CDR2 from the germline V gene are MDHEN and SYDVKM. CDR3 size: 16 residues. Deletions cut 5 bases from V and 6 bases from J, with 17 bases between. The CDR3 region is CASSPVQGALNSPLHF. The CDR3 DNA follows: TGTGCCAGCAGTCCCGTACAGGGAGCACTTAATTCACCCCTCCACTTT.

V is TRBV30 and J is TRBJ2-5; D perhaps matches TRBD1 (6 bases). Trimming took 5 bases from V and 7 from J, leaving 14 bases between them. Germline-derived CDR1 and CDR2 are GTSNPN and SVGIG (reference sequence). There are 12 residues in the CDR3. The chain's CDR3 is CAWGQGFVTQYF. In DNA, the CDR3 is TGTGCCTGGGGGCAGGGGTTCGTGACCCAGTACTTC. Using reference TRBV30 and TRBJ2-5 for the parts outside the CDR3, the full variable domain is SQTIHQWPATLVQPVGSPLSLECTVEGTSNPNLYWYRQAAGRGLQLLFYSVGIGQISSEVPQNLSASRPQDRQFILSSKKLLLSDSGFYLCAWGQGFVTQYFGPGTRLLVL.

The sample holds a few counts of this clonotype. The V call is TRBV20-1, the J call TRBJ2-3; 11 bases fit TRBD2. The CDR3 length is 14 residues. CDR1 and CDR2 (germline): DFQATT, SNEGSKA (reference sequence). J lost 2 bases, V lost 6 bases, and 4 bases had no gene match. The CDR3 DNA reads as TGCAGTGCGAAGGGACTAGCGGTCACAGATACGCAGTATTTT. The encoded protein is CSAKGLAVTDTQYF.

The rearrangement joins TRBV5-1 to TRBJ2-5, with no clear D. The CDR3 totals 15 residues. CDR1 SGHRS and CDR2 YFSETQ come from the germline V gene. V gave up 0 bases and J gave up 2 bases, with 11 bases separating them. DNA of the CDR3: TGCGCCAGCAGCTTGGCGGGCAGCAAGCAAGAGACCCAGTACTTC. This codes for CASSLAGSKQETQYF.

This clonotype occurred many times. The chain is built from TRBV4-1 and TRBJ1-2; D remains unclear. V was pared by 1 base and J by 4 bases, with 10 bases between. Germline-derived CDR1 and CDR2 are MGHRA and YSYEKL. The CDR3 consists of 14 residues. The CDR3, as DNA: TGCGCCAGCAGCCAAGTGAAGCATTTCTATGGCTACACCTTC. Its translation is CASSQVKHFYGYTF.

In this sample, this clonotype turned up once. The V call is TRBV9, the J call TRBJ2-5; 10 bases agree with TRBD2. Per germline, CDR1 SGDLS and CDR2 YYNGEE. V lost 6 bases to trimming and J lost 5 bases; unmatched junction nucleotides: 7. The length of the CDR3 is 14 residues. CDR3 residues: CASTRTSGGETQYF. The DNA for the CDR3 is TGTGCCAGCACCCGGACTAGCGGAGGGGAGACCCAGTACTTC.

The J gene is TRBJ2-1, the V gene TRBV6-2 or TRBV6-3, with a possible D match to TRBD1 (5 bases). Trimming took off 5 bases at V and 3 bases at J, with 11 bases between the two ends. This CDR3 has 14 residues. The germline CDR1 and CDR2 sequences are MNHEY and SVGEGT. CDR3 nucleotides: TGTGCCAGCAGTAGGACACAGATCTACAATGAGCAGTTCTTC. It encodes CASSRTQIYNEQFF.

This clonotype was seen at least ten times. The V call is TRBV29-1, the J call TRBJ1-4; the match to TRBD1 covers 9 bases. This CDR3 has 13 residues. V trimming: 7 bases; J trimming: 8 bases; junction bases outside the gene matches: 8. Germline V gives CDR1 SQVTM, CDR2 ANQGSEA. This CDR3 reads CSADRGGSEKLFF. CDR3 bases: TGCAGCGCGGACAGGGGCGGCAGCGAAAAACTGTTTTTT.

The chain carries TRBV7-9 and TRBJ2-7, with 10 positions matching TRBD2. Per germline, CDR1 SEHNR and CDR2 FQNEAQ (reference sequence). The CDR3 loop spans 15 amino acids. V was pared by 5 bases and J by 2 bases, with 6 bases of the junction left unmatched. The CDR3 protein is CASSLRSGGAYEQYV. The CDR3 coding sequence is TGTGCCAGCAGCCTAAGGAGCGGGGGGGCCTACGAGCAGTACGTC.